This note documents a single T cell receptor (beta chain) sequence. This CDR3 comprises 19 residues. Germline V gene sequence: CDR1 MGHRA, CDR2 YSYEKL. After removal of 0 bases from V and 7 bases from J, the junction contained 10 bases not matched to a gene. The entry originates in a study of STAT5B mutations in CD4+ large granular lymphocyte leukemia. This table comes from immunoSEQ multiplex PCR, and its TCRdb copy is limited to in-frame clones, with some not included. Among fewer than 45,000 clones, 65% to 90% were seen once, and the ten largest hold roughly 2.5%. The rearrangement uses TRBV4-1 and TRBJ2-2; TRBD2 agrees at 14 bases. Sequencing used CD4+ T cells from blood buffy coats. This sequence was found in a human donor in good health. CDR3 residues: CASSQDLFGLAGGHGELFF. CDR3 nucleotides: TGCGCCAGCAGCCAAGATCTTTTCGGACTAGCGGGAGGTCACGGGGAGCTGTTTTTT.